The sequence of this TCR beta chain was determined in a study of T cells in women clearing cervical HPV infection. For the study at large: Only a few women had HLA typing results available. Findings and caveats of the study: A classifier using richness and V gene abundances reached an AUC of approximately 0.79. Richness differences could reflect unmeasured T-cell content per sample.

MY09/MY11 PCR detected cervical HPV DNA; dot-blot assigned genotypes. Method: immunoSEQ multiplex PCR; TCRdb's copy keeps in-frame clones and lacks some. The sample includes 30,000 to 35,000 clones. V shed 6 bases and J 2 bases; nucleotides not matched to a gene: 7. The CDR3 is made up of 15 amino acids. CDR1 is SGHTA and CDR2 is FQGNSA in the germline V gene. On this clone: The antigen remains unidentified. Coverage ceases 3 residues before the CDR3 finishes, and the germline J gene fills in the end.

The sequenced material came from blood buffy coat. The receptor was isolated from a woman aged 18-70 years with a cervical HPV16 infection that either progressed to CIN3+ or cleared (not recorded which). The chain recombines TRBV7-2 with TRBJ2-3; 8 bases match TRBD2. The CDR3 is CASRRIAGFTDTQYF. The covered CDR3 bases are TGTGCCAGCAGACGAATAGCGGGGTTCACAGATACG. Full variable domain (outside the CDR3, taken from reference TRBV7-2 and TRBJ2-3): GAGVSQSPSNKVTEKGKDVELRCDPISGHTALYWYRQSLGQGLEFLIYFQGNSAPDKSGLPSDRFSAERTGGSVSTLTIQRTQQEDSAVYLCASRRIAGFTDTQYFGPGTRLTVL.